This passage covers 31 T cell receptor beta chains from one sample sequenced in a study of blood T cells in healthy people across ages. A J-beta primer mix and a sample-barcoded 5' primer were used in a second PCR of roughly 6 to 11 cycles. TCRdb re-derived calls from the 5' RACE reads in MiXCR, one entry per CDR3 protein. The table has about 800,000 distinct CDR3 sequences, 20% to 30% seen once. This sample also belongs to another study, concerning T cells of mothers and their children.

Sequencing was carried out using blood. Receptor source: a boy aged 10-17 years in good health.

The V and J genes are TRBV5-1 and TRBJ2-5, with TRBD1 identical over 8 bases. TRBJ2-1 explains the end of the DNA better; the J call may be wrong. The CDR3 length is 16 residues. Germline V CDR1 and CDR2: SGHRS, YFSETQ. The CDR3 coding sequence is TGCGCCAGCAGCTTGCCCGAACAGGGGGTTGACAATGAGCAGTTCTTC. Translated: CASSLPEQGVDNEQFF.

The chain combines TRBV12-3 or TRBV12-4 with TRBJ2-7; D not resolved. The CDR3 loop spans 14 amino acids. V shed 6 bases and J shed 5 bases, with 17 bases lying between them. The DNA of the CDR3 is TGTGCCAGCAGCCTCCTAGGTGGTTCCAACGAGCAGTACTTC. This codes for CASSLLGGSNEQYF.

This sequence joins TRBV18 and TRBJ2-1; TRBD1 aligns across 8 bases. The end of the DNA fits TRBJ2-7 better, so the J call may be wrong. This CDR3 has 18 amino acids. Germline assignment: CDR1 KGHSH and CDR2 LQKENI. CDR3 nucleotides: TGTGCCAGCTCACCGAATATTGGGACAGGATACAATTTCTACGAGCAGTACTTC. Its protein is CASSPNIGTGYNFYEQYF.

The chain joins TRBV7-8 to TRBJ1-4; the D gene is possibly TRBD1 (6 bases). Trimming removed 5 bases at V and 6 bases at J, with 16 bases between. The length of the CDR3 is 15 residues. Germline CDR1 SGHVS, CDR2 FQNEAQ. CDR3 sequence: CASSPVGGRDEKLFF. The CDR3 DNA reads as TGTGCCAGCAGCCCTGTCGGGGGCCGAGATGAAAAACTGTTTTTT.

The rearrangement uses TRBV20-1 and TRBJ2-5, with D tentatively TRBD1 or TRBD2 (8 bases each). This CDR3 has 13 residues. Germline lookup yields CDR1 DFQATT and CDR2 SNEGSKA (reference sequence). V was clipped by 4 bases and J by 4 bases, with 13 bases between them. The CDR3 DNA is TGCAGTGCTAAGCGGGGGACAGGAGAGACCCAGTACTTC. Translating gives CSAKRGTGETQYF.

This chain connects TRBV4-2 to TRBJ2-1; D is uncertain. V gave up 0 bases and J gave up 9 bases, with 6 bases separating them. This CDR3 region has 12 residues. Germline CDR1 is LGHNA and CDR2 is YNFKEQ. For the CDR3, the DNA is TGTGCCAGCAGCCAAGACTCCGGTGAGCAGTTCTTC. Translation: CASSQDSGEQFF.

The sample holds many counts of this clonotype. The chain employs TRBV5-6 and TRBJ1-2; D gene unclear. Per the germline V gene, CDR1 is SGHDT and CDR2 is YYEEEE. The V end lost 0 bases, the J end lost 6 bases, and 12 bases lay between the germline ends. The CDR3 runs to 14 residues. CDR3 nucleotides: TGTGCCAGCAGCTTGGAGGACGGTGTCCATGGCTACACCTTC. It yields the protein CASSLEDGVHGYTF.

This rearrangement joins TRBV11-2 to TRBJ1-4, with D unclear. V was cut by 5 bases and J by 0 bases, with 13 bases left in between. CDR1 and CDR2 (germline): SGHAT, FQNNGV. This CDR3 has 16 residues. The CDR3 nucleotides read TGTGCCAGCAGCACCGGCTACCTTGCAACTAATGAAAAACTGTTTTTT. Encoded protein: CASSTGYLATNEKLFF.

This chain connects TRBV20-1 to TRBJ2-1, with 9 bases matching TRBD1. The germline V gene has CDR1 DFQATT and CDR2 SNEGSKA (reference sequence). The CDR3 length is 14 residues. Losses at the gene ends were 7 bases for V and 7 bases for J; bases not matched to a gene: 11. For the CDR3, the DNA is TGCAGTGGTGTACCGGACAGGGGTAGGAATGAGCAGTTCTTC. Protein product: CSGVPDRGRNEQFF.

J is TRBJ2-3 and V is TRBV7-2; TRBD1 matches at 11 bases. CDR1 is SGHTA, CDR2 FQGNSA, per germline. This CDR3 comprises 17 residues. Trimming at V came to 2 bases and at J to 4 bases, leaving 8 bases not matched to a gene. The CDR3 spells CASSLLPDRGPADTQYF. The CDR3 DNA is TGTGCCAGCAGCTTATTGCCGGACAGGGGGCCCGCAGATACGCAGTATTTT.

A word on this clonotype: Here the CDR3 omits its conserved ending phenylalanine or tryptophan, so a read error is the likely source. This chain connects TRBV4-1 to TRBJ2-7; 7 bases line up with TRBD1. The CDR3 is made up of 15 amino acids. The germline CDR1 and CDR2 sequences are MGHRA and YSYEKL. The CDR3 region has the DNA TGCGCCAGCAGAGAAACAGGGGCCTCCTCCTGCGAGCAGTACTTA. Residues: CASRETGASSCEQYL.

This chain links TRBV6-1 with TRBJ2-4; D is perhaps TRBD1 (6 bases). Trimming shortened V by 6 bases and J by 0 bases, and 15 bases separated the two germline ends. This CDR3 is built from 16 residues. Germline CDR1 MNHNS, CDR2 SASEGT. The CDR3 is CASSGQTILAKNIQYF. The CDR3 DNA follows: TGTGCCAGCAGCGGACAGACCATTCTAGCCAAAAACATTCAGTACTTC.

This clonotype occurred a few times. The chain joins TRBV5-1 to TRBJ2-5, with D possibly TRBD2 on 6 matching bases. The J call is uncertain, as TRBJ2-1 better fits the DNA end. The CDR3 extends over 17 amino acids. The germline V gene has CDR1 SGHRS and CDR2 YFSETQ. CDR3 amino acids: CASSLAAVGSFFNEQFF. CDR3 bases: TGCGCCAGCAGCTTGGCCGCGGTCGGGAGTTTTTTCAATGAGCAGTTCTTC.

V usage is TRBV20-1 and J usage is TRBJ2-5; D not certain. With 0 bases removed from V and 5 bases from J, the gap between germline ends came to 16 bases. There are 15 residues in the CDR3. Per the germline V gene, CDR1 is DFQATT and CDR2 is SNEGSKA (reference sequence). For the CDR3, the DNA is TGCAGTGCTAGAGATTTTTACCGGACCTCGGAGACCCAGTACTTC. Its translation is CSARDFYRTSETQYF.

The chain is built from TRBV6-2 or TRBV6-3 and TRBJ2-1, with D possibly TRBD1 on 5 matching bases. Germline assignment: CDR1 MNHEY and CDR2 SVGEGT. V shed 6 bases and J shed 3 bases, with 15 bases lying between them. The CDR3 totals 15 residues. The DNA for the CDR3 is TGTGCCAGCAGGCAAAGGGGTTTGGGCTACAATGAGCAGTTCTTC. As protein: CASRQRGLGYNEQFF.

This sequence joins TRBV29-1 and TRBJ2-5; D is uncertain. CDR3 length equals 12 residues. Germline V gene lookup returns CDR1 SQVTM and CDR2 ANQGSEA. Deletions cut 5 bases from V and 1 base from J, with 8 bases between. CDR3 residues: CSVSGIQETQYF. The CDR3, as DNA: TGCAGCGTTTCTGGGATCCAAGAGACCCAGTACTTC. Full variable domain (remainder filled in from reference TRBV29-1 and TRBJ2-5): SAVISQKPSRDICQRGTSLTIQCQVDSQVTMMFWYRQQPGQSLTLIATANQGSEATYESGFVIDKFPISRPNLTFSTLTVSNMSPEDSSIYLCSVSGIQETQYFGPGTRLLVL.

V and J are TRBV4-2 and TRBJ2-3; TRBD2 matches 14 bases. Germline loops: CDR1 LGHNA, CDR2 YNFKEQ. The V gene end was trimmed by 4 bases and the J gene end by 7 bases; junction bases not matched to a gene: 7. The CDR3 is 16 residues long. CDR3: CASSRGTSGSMNTQYF. The CDR3 region has the DNA TGTGCCAGCAGCCGGGGGACTAGCGGGAGCATGAATACGCAGTATTTT.

V and J are TRBV11-2 and TRBJ1-2, with D possibly TRBD1 on 6 matching bases. V lost 5 bases to trimming and J lost 5 bases, with 15 bases between them. The CDR3 runs to 14 residues. The germline V gene encodes CDR1 SGHAT and CDR2 FQNNGV. For the CDR3, the DNA is TGTGCCAGCAGCCCCCTCAAGACAGGTTATGGCTACACCTTC. Translation: CASSPLKTGYGYTF.

The chain recombines TRBV7-2 with TRBJ2-5; 11 bases fit TRBD2. After removal of 4 bases from V and 6 bases from J, the junction contained 7 bases not matched to a gene. Germline V gene lookup returns CDR1 SGHTA and CDR2 FQGNSA. CDR3 length equals 15 residues. The chain's CDR3 is CASSSLAGEMKTQYF. In nucleotides, the CDR3 is TGTGCCAGCAGCTCACTAGCGGGAGAAATGAAGACCCAGTACTTC.

Comments on this clonotype: Sequence at one end of the junction differs from germline and may be a read error. The chain employs TRBV4-3 and TRBJ1-4, with D tentatively TRBD1 (6 bases). The germline V gene encodes CDR1 LGHNA and CDR2 YSLEER. The CDR3 loop spans 16 amino acids. Here the CDR3 DNA reads TGCGCCAGCAGCCAACGAATGGGGGCAACTACTGAAAAACTGTTTTTT. It specifies CASSQRMGATTEKLFF.

The rearrangement links TRBV6-6 to TRBJ1-2, with D tentatively TRBD1 (5 bases). Trimming shortened V by 3 bases and J by 6 bases, and 11 bases separated the two germline ends. Germline V gene data show CDR1 as MNHNY and CDR2 as SVGAGI (reference sequence). The CDR3 has 13 residues. The CDR3 sequence: CASSYGGGDGYTF. The DNA of the CDR3 is TGTGCCAGCAGTTATGGGGGGGGGGATGGCTACACCTTC.

The V gene is TRBV3-1, the J gene TRBJ2-7, with 14 bases that match TRBD2. From germline, CDR1 is LGHDT and CDR2 YNNKEL (reference sequence). The CDR3 loop spans 17 amino acids. V trimming: 1 base; J trimming: 5 bases; junction bases outside the gene matches: 7. DNA of the CDR3: TGTGCCAGCAGCCAAGGGGGACTAGCGGGGGTCGACCACGAGCAGTACTTC. Encoded protein: CASSQGGLAGVDHEQYF.

The genes are TRBV20-1 and TRBJ2-5; 11 positions agree with TRBD2. With 3 bases clipped from V and 5 bases from J, the junction kept 2 bases outside the gene matches. CDR1 is DFQATT and CDR2 is SNEGSKA in the germline V gene (reference sequence). The CDR3 loop spans 13 amino acids. CDR3 nucleotide sequence: TGCAGTGCTAGGGCTAGCGGGAGGGAGACCCAGTACTTC. Residues: CSARASGRETQYF.

This clonotype was observed a single time. The chain joins TRBV4-2 to TRBJ2-5; D is unresolved. V was clipped by 3 bases and J by 11 bases, with 13 bases between them. The CDR3 spans 12 residues. Germline CDR1 and CDR2: LGHNA and YNFKEQ. The DNA for the CDR3 is TGTGCCAGCAGCCAGACCCAGCAAGAGCAGTACTTC. Encoded protein: CASSQTQQEQYF.

This rearrangement joins TRBV28 to TRBJ1-4; 7 nucleotides match TRBD1. V was clipped by 7 bases and J by 8 bases; unmatched bases: 1. The CDR3 length is 11 residues. Germline assignment: CDR1 MDHEN and CDR2 SYDVKM. For the CDR3, the DNA is TGTGCCAGCACCAGGGGGGAAAAACTGTTTTTT. The encoded protein is CASTRGEKLFF.

This chain uses TRBV24-1 with TRBJ2-3; no clear D gene. Germline-derived CDR1 and CDR2 are KGHDR and SFDVKD. V was clipped by 4 bases and J by 2 bases, with 3 bases between them. The CDR3 runs 12 residues. CDR3 nucleotide sequence: TGTGCCACCAGTGACCCCACAGATACGCAGTATTTT. Its protein product is CATSDPTDTQYF.

This clonotype was recorded only once. The J gene is TRBJ1-2, the V gene TRBV5-1; D may be TRBD1 (6 bases). Trimming removed 0 bases from V and 1 base from J, with 13 bases in between. CDR3 size: 16 residues. In germline, CDR1 is SGHRS, CDR2 YFSETQ. The CDR3 coding sequence is TGCGCCAGCAGCTTGGCGGAAACAGGGCTTAACTATGGCTACACCTTC. Translated: CASSLAETGLNYGYTF. Full variable domain (rest looked up from reference TRBV5-1 and TRBJ1-2): KAGVTQTPRYLIKTRGQQVTLSCSPISGHRSVSWYQQTPGQGLQFLFEYFSETQRNKGNFPGRFSGRQFSNSRSEMNVSTLELGDSALYLCASSLAETGLNYGYTFGSGTRLTVV.

Only a few counts were recorded for this clonotype. This chain uses TRBV7-8 with TRBJ2-2, with 7 bases that match TRBD2. Germline CDR1 is SGHVS and CDR2 is FQNEAQ. The CDR3 length is 13 residues. Trimming at V came to 6 bases and at J to 4 bases, leaving 2 bases not matched to a gene. The CDR3 DNA reads TGTGCCAGCAGAGGCGGGGGCACCGGGGAGCTGTTTTTT. Amino acids: CASRGGGTGELFF.

The rearrangement uses TRBV19 and TRBJ2-5, with D possibly being TRBD1 (6 bases). TRBJ2-7 explains the end of the DNA better; the J call may be wrong. Germline lookup yields CDR1 LNHDA and CDR2 SQIVND (reference sequence). The length of the CDR3 is 14 residues. The CDR3 DNA follows: TGTGCCAGCAAGGGGGTCTTCAGTTCAGACGAGCAGTACTTC. Translation gives CASKGVFSSDEQYF.

J is TRBJ2-5 and V is TRBV7-9, with TRBD1 matching over 7 bases. The CDR3 extends over 15 amino acids. Trimming took 5 bases from V and 5 from J; bases not matched to a gene: 11. Per germline, CDR1 SEHNR and CDR2 FQNEAQ (reference sequence). CDR3 amino acids: CASSPYPTGQETQYF. The CDR3, as DNA: TGTGCCAGCAGCCCATACCCGACAGGGCAGGAGACCCAGTACTTC.

This clonotype was seen a few times. V usage is TRBV6-5 and J usage is TRBJ2-1; D gene unclear. This CDR3 has 13 amino acids. Germline loops: CDR1 MNHEY, CDR2 SVGAGI. Trimming shortened V by 2 bases and J by 6 bases, and 8 bases separated the two germline ends. The CDR3 region is CASSYDPSNEQFF. In DNA, the CDR3 is TGTGCCAGCAGTTACGATCCATCCAATGAGCAGTTCTTC.